This is a list of T cell receptor beta chains from one sample in a study of T cell responses to AZD1222 COVID-19 vaccine. Sequencing was performed with immunoSEQ multiplex PCR; in TCRdb, only in-frame clones are kept and a portion is missing. The sample records 150,000 to 250,000 clones, 91% being singletons. Sample: peripheral blood, taken 28 days after the second AZD1222 dose. These receptors were obtained from an adult who received the AZD1222 COVID-19 vaccine. CDR3s include the opening cysteine and the closing phenylalanine or tryptophan. Fields, in order: V gene, J gene, CDR3 protein.

v_gene: TRBV9
j_gene: TRBJ2-2
CDR3aa: CASSALAANTGELFF

v_gene: TRBV18
j_gene: TRBJ1-3
CDR3aa: CASSDTGGGGNTIYF

v_gene: TRBV2
j_gene: TRBJ2-5
CDR3aa: CASRGQAIWETQYF

v_gene: TRBV9
j_gene: TRBJ2-5
CDR3aa: CASSRATGGEETQYF

v_gene: TRBV24-1
j_gene: TRBJ1-4
CDR3aa: CATMGKGNEKLFF

v_gene: TRBV4-1
j_gene: TRBJ2-7
CDR3aa: CASSLAGNTYEQYF

v_gene: TRBV4-1
j_gene: TRBJ2-2
CDR3aa: CASSQAGHTGELFF

v_gene: TRBV4-1
j_gene: TRBJ2-7
CDR3aa: CASSQTGLAVTYEQYF

v_gene: TRBV29-1
j_gene: TRBJ1-2
CDR3aa: CSVPETINYGYTF

v_gene: TRBV14
j_gene: TRBJ1-4
CDR3aa: CASSQDRQGYEKLFF

v_gene: TRBV28
j_gene: TRBJ1-2
CDR3aa: CASSLLGGTANYGYTF

v_gene: TRBV25-1
j_gene: TRBJ2-1
CDR3aa: CASSARRDNEQFF

v_gene: TRBV9
j_gene: TRBJ1-1
CDR3aa: CASSGRGMNTEAFF

v_gene: TRBV6-6
j_gene: TRBJ1-5
CDR3aa: CASSPFSRGPQPQHF

v_gene: TRBV6-5
j_gene: TRBJ1-6
CDR3aa: CASKIRVDRDTLHF

v_gene: TRBV19
j_gene: TRBJ2-7
CDR3aa: CASSPTGAGVSSYEQYF

v_gene: TRBV4-2
j_gene: TRBJ1-3
CDR3aa: CASGLPGHRNTIYF

v_gene: TRBV7-9
j_gene: TRBJ2-1
CDR3aa: CASSPLGLEWNEQFF

v_gene: TRBV2
j_gene: TRBJ2-7
CDR3aa: CASKQPPYEQYF

v_gene: TRBV5-8
j_gene: TRBJ2-7
CDR3aa: CASSLGGRITYEQYF

v_gene: TRBV10-3
j_gene: TRBJ1-2
CDR3aa: CAISESRGGSYTF

v_gene: TRBV19
j_gene: TRBJ2-1
CDR3aa: CASSLTRNNEQFF

v_gene: TRBV7-3
j_gene: TRBJ2-3
CDR3aa: CASSLISPDTQYF

v_gene: TRBV11-2
j_gene: TRBJ2-3
CDR3aa: CASSLVRSTDTQYF

v_gene: TRBV5-6
j_gene: TRBJ2-3
CDR3aa: CASSPRPSYTDTQYF

v_gene: TRBV27
j_gene: TRBJ1-5
CDR3aa: CASSPGQENQPQHF

v_gene: TRBV6-5
j_gene: TRBJ2-7
CDR3aa: CASSPQVVLFEQYF

v_gene: TRBV2
j_gene: TRBJ2-1
CDR3aa: CASSDGSRGQLDEQFF

v_gene: TRBV27
j_gene: TRBJ1-5
CDR3aa: CASSPWAGREGQPQHF

v_gene: TRBV7-6
j_gene: TRBJ1-2
CDR3aa: CASSFGTGYGYTF

v_gene: TRBV5-1
j_gene: TRBJ2-6
CDR3aa: CATTLGSGANVLTF

v_gene: TRBV6-5
j_gene: TRBJ1-1
CDR3aa: CASSLRGTEAFF

v_gene: TRBV19
j_gene: TRBJ1-5
CDR3aa: CASKTVYSNQPQHF

v_gene: TRBV5-1
j_gene: TRBJ2-2
CDR3aa: CASSLLTGEAGTGELFF

v_gene: TRBV7-9
j_gene: TRBJ2-3
CDR3aa: CASSSRTSGFTDTQYF

v_gene: TRBV5-5
j_gene: TRBJ1-4
CDR3aa: CASSFTGANEKLFF

v_gene: TRBV19
j_gene: TRBJ1-1
CDR3aa: CASSMRVGTGYTEAFF

v_gene: TRBV11-2
j_gene: TRBJ2-1
CDR3aa: CASSSGLAGVSEQFF

v_gene: TRBV10-3
j_gene: TRBJ1-5
CDR3aa: CATCTGISNQPQHF

v_gene: TRBV30
j_gene: TRBJ1-3
CDR3aa: CAWKGQKGNTIYF

v_gene: TRBV5-4
j_gene: TRBJ1-1
CDR3aa: CASSLQGRMNTEAFF

v_gene: TRBV6-5
j_gene: TRBJ1-1
CDR3aa: CASSFSGMKIPIEAFF

v_gene: TRBV7-8
j_gene: TRBJ1-5
CDR3aa: CASSLFAGQPQHF

v_gene: TRBV19
j_gene: TRBJ1-1
CDR3aa: CATGGQMNTEAFF

v_gene: TRBV21-1
j_gene: TRBJ2-2
CDR3aa: CASSTDRERAGELFF

v_gene: TRBV11-2
j_gene: TRBJ1-2
CDR3aa: CASSLRTGGLGDYGYTF

v_gene: TRBV11-1
j_gene: TRBJ2-1
CDR3aa: CASSSSGSYNEQFF

v_gene: TRBV6-2/TRBV6-3
j_gene: TRBJ1-5
CDR3aa: CASSYSGEPQHF

v_gene: TRBV3-1/TRBV3-2
j_gene: TRBJ1-1
CDR3aa: CASSHGTVNTEAFF

v_gene: TRBV7-2
j_gene: TRBJ1-1
CDR3aa: CASSSGQGGIAEAFF

v_gene: TRBV4-1
j_gene: TRBJ2-3
CDR3aa: CASSQAAGFLDTQYF

v_gene: TRBV10-2
j_gene: TRBJ2-7
CDR3aa: CASTTRQTEAEQYF

v_gene: TRBV24-1
j_gene: TRBJ1-1
CDR3aa: CATSDSTGQGLNTEAFF

v_gene: TRBV12-3/TRBV12-4
j_gene: TRBJ2-1
CDR3aa: CASSWTGGNEQFF

v_gene: TRBV3-1/TRBV3-2
j_gene: TRBJ1-1
CDR3aa: CASSQVRPTANTEAFF

v_gene: TRBV18
j_gene: TRBJ2-2
CDR3aa: CASSRDSGRNTGELFF